These 31 T cell receptor beta chains came from one sample sequenced in a study of blood T cell repertoires in COVID-19. TCRdb's table, derived via immunoSEQ multiplex PCR, lists solely in-frame clones and lacks some. In the table there are 300,000 to 350,000 clones, more than 85% of which are singletons. Sequences were obtained from PBMCs or T cells enriched from blood (not recorded which). These receptors were obtained from a woman in her thirties who had recovered from COVID-19.

The chain uses TRBV5-1 and TRBJ2-5, with 9 bases lining up with TRBD1. Germline lookup yields CDR1 SGHRS and CDR2 YFSETQ. V lost 5 bases and J lost 2; bases outside the gene matches: 7. This CDR3 is 15 amino acids long. CDR3 residues: CASSRSGQGQETQYF. Here the CDR3 DNA reads TGCGCCAGCAGTCGATCGGGACAGGGACAAGAGACCCAGTACTTC.

The chain employs TRBV15 and TRBJ2-3, with D possibly matching TRBD1 (5 bases). The CDR3 covers 17 residues. Germline CDR1 and CDR2: LNHNV and YYDKDF (reference sequence). Trimming stripped 0 bases from V and 4 bases from J, with 17 bases between. The CDR3 DNA reads TGTGCCACCAGCAGAGATTTCGGACGATCCAGGGCAGATACGCAGTATTTT. Translating it yields CATSRDFGRSRADTQYF.

The chain couples TRBV24-1 to TRBJ1-2; TRBD1 agrees at 7 bases. This CDR3 comprises 14 residues. The ends lost 9 bases at V and 1 base at J; junction bases unmatched: 7. Germline V CDR1 and CDR2: KGHDR, SFDVKD. The CDR3 reads CATSRRDSNYGYTF. CDR3 DNA sequence: TGTGCCACCTCTCGCCGGGACAGTAACTATGGCTACACCTTC.

CDR3 bases: TGTGCCAGCAGGGGGACAGGGGATAGGGGCAATCAGCCCCAGCATTTT. Its translation is CASRGTGDRGNQPQHF. The gene calls are TRBV2 and TRBJ1-5, with 10 bases identical to TRBD1. Germline CDR1 is SNHLY and CDR2 is FYNNEI. V lost 6 bases and J lost 2; bases outside the gene matches: 7. The CDR3 contains 16 residues.

The rearrangement links TRBV7-2 to TRBJ2-3, with D possibly being TRBD2 (6 bases). Trimming removed 0 bases at V and 0 bases at J, with 19 bases between. CDR1 SGHTA and CDR2 FQGNSA come from the germline V gene. The CDR3 runs to 19 residues. The DNA of the CDR3 is TGTGCCAGCAGCTTAGCGTGGGGGGATCTCCCAACTAGCACAGATACGCAGTATTTT. As protein: CASSLAWGDLPTSTDTQYF.

The V call is TRBV28, the J call TRBJ2-5; 8 bases align to TRBD1. Germline V gene lookup returns CDR1 MDHEN and CDR2 SYDVKM. Unmatched junction bases numbered 8, after V lost 3 bases and J lost 5 bases. The CDR3 has 15 residues. CDR3 in DNA: TGTGCCAGCAGTTTTGTCGCAGGGGGCGCGGAGACCCAGTACTTC. This sequence encodes CASSFVAGGAETQYF.

V gene TRBV6-2 or TRBV6-3 combines with J gene TRBJ2-3; 14 bases fit TRBD2. Per germline, CDR1 MNHEY and CDR2 SVGEGT. J gave up 5 bases and V 6 bases, and 7 bases lay outside the gene matches. CDR3 length: 16 amino acids. Here the CDR3 DNA reads TGTGCCAGCAGCCGACTAGCGGGGGGGCCCAAAGATACGCAGTATTTT. Its protein product is CASSRLAGGPKDTQYF.

This chain links TRBV27 with TRBJ2-7, with 10 nucleotides matching TRBD2. The CDR3 length is 15 residues. Per the germline V gene, CDR1 is MNHEY and CDR2 is SMNVEV (reference sequence). The V gene end was trimmed by 5 bases and the J gene end by 6 bases; junction bases not matched to a gene: 10. In nucleotides, the CDR3 is TGTGCCAGCAGTATGCTAGCGGGGGCTAAGGGCGAGCAGTACTTC. Amino acids: CASSMLAGAKGEQYF.

This chain connects TRBV5-4 to TRBJ2-7; 13 bases agree with TRBD2. Germline V gene lookup returns CDR1 SGHNT and CDR2 YYREEE (reference sequence). Losses at the gene ends were 4 bases for V and 7 bases for J; bases not matched to a gene: 17. This CDR3 is built from 18 residues. CDR3 DNA sequence: TGTGCCAGCAGCACAGGACTAGCGGGGGAGCCCACTCTCCGGGAGCAGTACTTC. It is translated as CASSTGLAGEPTLREQYF.

The rearrangement uses TRBV3-1 (or the pseudogene TRBV3-2) and TRBJ2-7; TRBD1 agrees at 7 bases. Trimming removed 4 bases from V and 4 bases from J; junction bases left unmatched: 13. CDR3 length equals 16 residues. Germline CDR1 and CDR2: LGHDT and YNNKEL (reference sequence). The DNA of the CDR3 is TGTGCCAGCAGCCGCTCTCAGTCAGGGGGACAGTACGAGCAGTACTTC. It translates to CASSRSQSGGQYEQYF.

J is TRBJ1-2 and V is TRBV7-8, with D maybe TRBD1 (6 bases). The V gene's germline CDR1 is SGHVS and CDR2 FQNEAQ. V was shortened by 5 bases and J by 7 bases, with 14 bases between the two germline ends. The CDR3 covers 13 residues. CDR3 DNA sequence: TGTGCCAGCAGCCGAAACTCAGGGGTTGGCTACACCTTC. Translation gives CASSRNSGVGYTF.

This chain joins TRBV7-2 and TRBJ2-3; 9 nucleotides line up with TRBD1. The CDR3 has 14 amino acids. The J segment lost 1 base and the V segment lost 6 bases, leaving 2 bases of the junction unmatched. The germline V gene encodes CDR1 SGHTA and CDR2 FQGNSA. As DNA, the CDR3 is TGTGCCAGCAGGTACAGGGGGCGCACAGATACGCAGTATTTT. Translation: CASRYRGRTDTQYF.

The chain carries TRBV12-2 and TRBJ1-5; no check of the table's D call, TRBD1, against the DNA was made. TRBV12-2 is shown as a pseudogene. The CDR3 runs to 17 residues. In DNA form, the CDR3 reads TGTGCAAGTCGCTTAGTCCCGGGACAGGGAAACAATCAGCCCCAGCATTTT. It encodes CASRLVPGQGNNQPQHF.

The V gene is TRBV19, the J gene TRBJ2-3, with 8 bases fitting TRBD1. This CDR3 comprises 14 residues. CDR1 and CDR2 from the germline V gene are LNHDA and SQIVND (reference sequence). V gave up 4 bases and J gave up 5 bases; unmatched junction bases: 5. The CDR3 loop reads CASSTTGEVDTQYF. As DNA, the CDR3 is TGTGCCAGTAGTACGACAGGGGAGGTAGATACGCAGTATTTT.

The V and J genes are TRBV7-9 and TRBJ2-7; D perhaps matches TRBD1 (6 bases). The CDR3 totals 15 residues. Deletions cut 5 bases from V and 3 bases from J, with 17 bases between. The germline V gene has CDR1 SEHNR and CDR2 FQNEAQ (reference sequence). The DNA for the CDR3 is TGTGCCAGCAGCCGCCGACAGGCCGGAATCTACGAGCAGTACTTC. It translates to CASSRRQAGIYEQYF.

The rearrangement uses TRBV6-2 or TRBV6-3 and TRBJ2-3, with TRBD2 identical over 12 bases. This CDR3 is built from 16 residues. The germline V gene has CDR1 MNHEY and CDR2 SVGEGT. The trim removed 2 bases at V and 0 bases at J, leaving 0 bases unmatched. Here the CDR3 DNA reads TGTGCCAGCAGTTACGGACTAGCGGGGAGCACAGATACGCAGTATTTT. This gives the protein CASSYGLAGSTDTQYF.

The chain employs TRBV7-2 and TRBJ2-7; 14 bases line up with TRBD2. The CDR3 is 15 amino acids. From germline, CDR1 is SGHTA and CDR2 FQGNSA. Unmatched junction bases numbered 6, after V lost 4 bases and J lost 7 bases. In nucleotides, the CDR3 is TGTGCCAGCAGCTCGCGACTAGCGGGGGGGCGGGAGCAGTACTTC. It yields the protein CASSSRLAGGREQYF.

This chain joins TRBV7-9 and TRBJ1-6; 8 bases agree with TRBD1. Germline V gene lookup returns CDR1 SEHNR and CDR2 FQNEAQ (reference sequence). V lost 3 bases, J lost 8 bases, and 6 bases stayed unmatched. CDR3 length: 15 residues. Here the CDR3 DNA reads TGTGCCAGCAGCTTCTCCGGGACAGGAGATTCACCCCTCCACTTT. It encodes CASSFSGTGDSPLHF.

The chain is built from TRBV25-1 and TRBJ1-2; 9 bases align to TRBD1. The CDR3 is made up of 15 amino acids. Germline lookup yields CDR1 MGHDK and CDR2 SYGVNS. Trimming cost V 6 bases and J 3 bases; bases outside gene matches: 8. This chain's CDR3 is CASRATDRGHYGYTF. The CDR3 nucleotides are TGTGCCAGCAGAGCAACGGACAGGGGACACTATGGCTACACCTTC.

The rearrangement uses TRBV10-3 and TRBJ1-4; TRBD1 might be the D (5 bases). Germline CDR1 is ENHRY and CDR2 is SYGVKD. The CDR3 length is 16 residues. Between the trimmed V and J ends, which lost 0 bases and 5 bases, there was a span of 13 bases. The CDR3 is CAISESSEGPNEKLFF. CDR3 DNA sequence: TGTGCCATCAGTGAGTCATCGGAGGGGCCCAATGAAAAACTGTTTTTT.

This rearrangement joins TRBV18 to TRBJ1-3; 8 positions match TRBD1. Germline-derived CDR1 and CDR2 are KGHSH and LQKENI. CDR3 length equals 16 residues. V gave up 2 bases and J gave up 4 bases; unmatched junction bases: 7. CDR3 DNA sequence: TGTGCCAGCTCACCAGGAAGCAGGGGGCCCGGAAACACCATATATTTT. It yields the protein CASSPGSRGPGNTIYF. Full variable domain (outside the CDR3, taken from reference TRBV18 and TRBJ1-3): NAGVMQNPRHLVRRRGQEARLRCSPMKGHSHVYWYRQLPEEGLKFMVYLQKENIIDESGMPKERFSAEFPKEGPSILRIQQVVRGDSAAYFCASSPGSRGPGNTIYFGEGSWLTVV.

CDR3 coding DNA: TGTGCCAGCAGCTCCTTGGACAGGCTCTCCTACAATGAGCAGTTCTTC. This encodes CASSSLDRLSYNEQFF. This chain connects TRBV11-2 to TRBJ2-1; 7 bases line up with TRBD1. With 4 bases clipped from V and 0 bases from J, the junction kept 6 bases outside the gene matches. From germline, CDR1 is SGHAT and CDR2 FQNNGV. The CDR3 loop spans 16 amino acids.

Only one count was recorded for this clone. The chain recombines TRBV5-1 with TRBJ2-5; D might be TRBD1 (5 bases). CDR3 size: 15 residues. CDR1 and CDR2 from the germline V gene are SGHRS and YFSETQ. V shed 5 bases and J shed 4 bases, with 18 bases lying between them. The DNA for the CDR3 is TGCGCCAGCAGTGGGGCTAGGGGTACGGGAGAGACCCAGTACTTC. This gives the protein CASSGARGTGETQYF.

V and J are TRBV19 and TRBJ1-4; D may be TRBD1 (6 bases). Germline-derived CDR1 and CDR2 are LNHDA and SQIVND (reference sequence). Trimming removed 5 bases at V and 7 bases at J, with 14 bases between. The CDR3 totals 14 residues. In DNA form, the CDR3 reads TGTGCCAGTAGTGGTTACAGGGATGCTGAAAAACTGTTTTTT. Its translation is CASSGYRDAEKLFF. The whole variable domain, remainder taken from reference TRBV19 and TRBJ1-4, is DGGITQSPKYLFRKEGQNVTLSCEQNLNHDAMYWYRQDPGQGLRLIYYSQIVNDFQKGDIAEGYSVSREKKESFPLTVTSAQKNPTAFYLCASSGYRDAEKLFFGSGTQLSVL.

The V and J genes are TRBV19 and TRBJ2-3; D is ambiguous. Germline CDR1 LNHDA, CDR2 SQIVND (reference sequence). This CDR3 is 16 amino acids long. V was pared by 3 bases and J by 1 base, with 14 bases between. Written as DNA, the CDR3 is TGTGCCAGTAGTATGAGGCTACCACCACGCACAGATACGCAGTATTTT. This encodes CASSMRLPPRTDTQYF.

The table lists this clone with a few counts. CDR3 in amino acids: CASSPDMSLDGYTF. DNA of the CDR3: TGTGCCAGCAGTCCAGACATGTCCCTCGATGGCTACACCTTC. The chain couples TRBV5-6 to TRBJ1-2; D remains ambiguous. The germline V and J ends were trimmed by 5 bases and 6 bases, with 17 bases remaining between them. Germline CDR1 and CDR2: SGHDT and YYEEEE. CDR3 length: 14 amino acids.

The rearrangement uses TRBV28 and TRBJ2-5; 9 bases match TRBD1. The length of the CDR3 is 18 residues. Per germline, CDR1 MDHEN and CDR2 SYDVKM. Losses at the gene ends were 2 bases for V and 2 bases for J; bases not matched to a gene: 12. The CDR3 region is CASSLVWTGVRSQETQYF. CDR3 coding DNA: TGTGCCAGCAGTTTAGTATGGACAGGGGTCCGATCTCAAGAGACCCAGTACTTC.

This sequence joins TRBV5-1 and TRBJ1-6; 7 nucleotides match TRBD1. Germline V gene data show CDR1 as SGHRS and CDR2 as YFSETQ. The CDR3 has 15 amino acids. V dropped 0 bases and J dropped 9; count of bases not matched to a gene: 6. The CDR3 DNA sequence: TGCGCCAGCAGCTTGGTACAGGGGAGAGGTTCACCCCTCCACTTT. Protein: CASSLVQGRGSPLHF.

The gene calls are TRBV6-5 and TRBJ1-5; 7 bases align to TRBD1. The CDR3 loop spans 14 amino acids. V lost 6 bases, J lost 4 bases, and 6 bases stayed unmatched. Germline CDR1 MNHEY, CDR2 SVGAGI. CDR3 amino acids: CASSEGQRNQPQHF. CDR3 nucleotides: TGTGCCAGCAGCGAGGGACAGCGAAATCAGCCCCAGCATTTT.

The chain recombines TRBV19 with TRBJ2-3; D uncertain. The germline V gene encodes CDR1 LNHDA and CDR2 SQIVND (reference sequence). Trimming took off 1 base at V and 5 bases at J, with 4 bases between the two ends. This CDR3 contains 12 residues. The CDR3 loop is CASSIVGDTQYF. CDR3 sequence (DNA): TGTGCCAGTAGTATAGTCGGAGATACGCAGTATTTT.

This chain links TRBV4-3 with TRBJ1-6, with 7 bases identical to TRBD1. This CDR3 region has 15 residues. From germline, CDR1 is LGHNA and CDR2 YSLEER. V trimming: 4 bases; J trimming: 3 bases; junction bases outside the gene matches: 3. CDR3 sequence: CASSPGQNYNSPLHF. In DNA, the CDR3 is TGCGCCAGCAGCCCGGGACAGAACTATAATTCACCCCTCCACTTT.